Below are 11 T cell receptor beta chains sequenced from a single sample in a study of T-cell memory formation after mild COVID-19. Via MiXCR, TCRdb re-called the 5' RACE reads, giving one row per CDR3 protein. The data contain 80,000 to 130,000 distinct CDR3 sequences, approximately 10% of them singletons. Sequencing was done on a sample of PBMCs or a T cell subset sorted from them (not recorded which). The source is a man aged 18 to 29 who had mild COVID-19 (a few samples of this study predate the infection). Cell type and time point are not known.

Written as DNA, the CDR3 is TGTGCCAGCAGTCCCCGCCGGGAGGAGAACACTGAAGCTTTCTTT. Translated, it gives CASSPRREENTEAFF. This chain uses TRBV28 with TRBJ1-1; D is ambiguous. The CDR3 is 15 amino acids. V lost 5 bases and J 1 base, leaving 14 bases between the germline ends. CDR1 and CDR2 from the germline V gene are MDHEN and SYDVKM.

Many counts were recorded for this clonotype. The rearrangement joins TRBV4-2 to TRBJ2-3, with 11 positions matching TRBD2. This CDR3 has 16 amino acids. Germline values: CDR1 LGHNA, CDR2 YNFKEQ. J lost 3 bases, V lost 4 bases, and 6 bases had no gene match. CDR3 sequence (DNA): TGTGCCAGCAGCCCCACTAGCGGGGGAGGGACAGATACGCAGTATTTT. This encodes CASSPTSGGGTDTQYF.

This clonotype has a handful of counts. V is TRBV12-3 or TRBV12-4 and J is TRBJ2-1, with TRBD2 matching 16 bases. The ends lost 5 bases at V and 3 bases at J; junction bases unmatched: 7. The CDR3 is 18 amino acids. CDR3 residues: CASSPTGLAGGYYNEQFF. CDR3 bases: TGTGCCAGCAGTCCCACGGGACTAGCGGGGGGGTACTACAATGAGCAGTTCTTC.

The chain recombines TRBV24-1 with TRBJ1-5; a weak D match, TRBD1 (6 bases). The V gene lost 4 bases and the J gene lost 1 base, with 13 bases spanning the gap. The CDR3 loop spans 16 amino acids. The germline V gene encodes CDR1 KGHDR and CDR2 SFDVKD. CDR3 in amino acids: CATSEGRRGSNQPQHF. The CDR3 DNA sequence: TGTGCCACCAGTGAGGGCCGCAGGGGAAGCAATCAGCCCCAGCATTTT.

This clonotype was seen at least ten times. This chain links TRBV7-8 with TRBJ2-6; D is uncertain. Trimming took off 1 base at V and 0 bases at J, with 1 base between the two ends. This CDR3 contains 14 residues. Germline-derived CDR1 and CDR2 are SGHVS and FQNEAQ. CDR3 DNA: TGTGCCAGCAGCTTAGGCTCTGGGGCCAACGTCCTGACTTTC. Amino acid sequence: CASSLGSGANVLTF.

The chain links TRBV7-2 to TRBJ2-1; 13 bases are a match to TRBD2. This CDR3 is built from 17 residues. CDR1 is SGHTA and CDR2 is FQGNSA in the germline V gene. V dropped 2 bases and J dropped 5; count of bases not matched to a gene: 6. CDR3 amino acids: CASSLTVGLAGDNEQFF. CDR3 sequence (DNA): TGTGCCAGCAGCTTAACGGTAGGACTAGCGGGGGACAATGAGCAGTTCTTC.

This clonotype was observed at least ten times. This chain joins TRBV5-1 and TRBJ2-1; a weak D match, TRBD2 (6 bases). V shed 0 bases and J shed 7 bases, with 14 bases lying between them. The CDR3 loop spans 15 amino acids. Germline V gives CDR1 SGHRS, CDR2 YFSETQ. CDR3 amino acids: CASSLGETSWNEQFF. The CDR3 DNA sequence: TGCGCCAGCAGCTTGGGGGAAACTAGCTGGAATGAGCAGTTCTTC.

The V and J genes are TRBV7-3 and TRBJ1-2, with D maybe TRBD1 (5 bases). The CDR3 totals 15 residues. Germline V CDR1 and CDR2: SGHTA, FQGTGA. Trimming stripped 0 bases from V and 4 bases from J, with 12 bases between. The CDR3 sequence: CASSLTPDSIYGYTF. In DNA, the CDR3 is TGTGCCAGCAGCTTAACCCCTGACAGCATCTATGGCTACACCTTC.

The genes are TRBV7-9 and TRBJ2-2; no definite D call. The V and J ends lost 3 bases and 13 bases respectively, with 9 bases between them. The CDR3 is made up of 11 amino acids. Germline-derived CDR1 and CDR2 are SEHNR and FQNEAQ (reference sequence). The CDR3 coding sequence is TGTGCCAGCAGCTTCGAGATAAGGCTGTTTTTT. Translation gives CASSFEIRLFF.

The rearrangement links TRBV18 to TRBJ1-3, with D uncertain. Germline assignment: CDR1 KGHSH and CDR2 LQKENI. Between the trimmed V and J ends, which lost 1 base and 2 bases, there was a span of 9 bases. This CDR3 spans 15 amino acids. The CDR3: CASSPLDAPGNTIYF. The DNA for the CDR3 is TGTGCCAGCTCACCACTGGACGCTCCTGGAAACACCATATATTTT.

This clonotype was counted only a few times. V usage is TRBV7-9 and J usage is TRBJ2-3, with 8 bases lining up with TRBD2. This CDR3 spans 16 amino acids. Trimming cost V 5 bases and J 0 bases; bases outside gene matches: 7. Germline CDR1 reads SEHNR; CDR2 reads FQNEAQ (reference sequence). CDR3 sequence (DNA): TGTGCCAGCAGCCAAACCGGGAGGGGGAGCACAGATACGCAGTATTTT. Translating gives CASSQTGRGSTDTQYF.